Below are 15 T cell receptor beta chains sequenced from a single sample in a study of blood T cell repertoires in COVID-19. The assay was immunoSEQ multiplex PCR, and TCRdb's table has in-frame clones only and misses some. Of around 220,000 clones listed, 65% to 85% are singletons. Material: peripheral blood. These receptor sequences come from a woman aged 40 to 49 with active or convalescent COVID-19.

The V gene is TRBV3-1 (or the pseudogene TRBV3-2), the J gene TRBJ2-2; 10 positions match TRBD1. The CDR3 covers 16 residues. Germline V CDR1 and CDR2: LGHDT, YNNKEL (reference sequence). Unmatched junction bases numbered 5, after V lost 4 bases and J lost 3 bases. The CDR3 nucleotides read TGTGCCAGCAGCCTACTCGGGACAGGGGACACCGGGGAGCTGTTTTTT. This codes for CASSLLGTGDTGELFF.

The chain combines TRBV28 with TRBJ1-5; D unclear. Trimming shortened V by 8 bases and J by 10 bases, and 9 bases separated the two germline ends. The CDR3 spans 10 residues. The germline CDR1 and CDR2 sequences are MDHEN and SYDVKM. As DNA, the CDR3 is TGTGCCAGCGGCAGTCATCCCCAGCATTTT. It codes for CASGSHPQHF.

The chain recombines TRBV30 with TRBJ2-5, with D perhaps TRBD2 (6 bases). Germline CDR1 is GTSNPN and CDR2 is SVGIG (reference sequence). The CDR3 is 14 residues long. V lost 6 bases, J lost 8 bases, and 22 bases lay in between. CDR3 bases: TGTGCCTGCTTGATTAGCGGAGACCCTCACACCCAGTACTTC. Amino acid sequence: CACLISGDPHTQYF.

This clone came up once. This sequence joins TRBV11-2 and TRBJ2-7; 11 nucleotides agree with TRBD2. V trimming: 4 bases; J trimming: 6 bases; junction bases outside the gene matches: 8. In germline, CDR1 is SGHAT, CDR2 FQNNGV. This CDR3 region has 15 residues. This chain's CDR3 is CASSYISGGATEQYF. CDR3 in DNA: TGTGCCAGCAGCTACATTAGCGGGGGGGCCACCGAGCAGTACTTC.

The rearrangement joins TRBV5-4 to TRBJ2-7; tentative D call: TRBD2 (7 bases). CDR1 and CDR2 from the germline V gene are SGHNT and YYREEE (reference sequence). The V and J ends lost 0 bases and 6 bases respectively, with 13 bases between them. The CDR3 loop spans 14 amino acids. The CDR3 DNA sequence: TGTGCCAGCAGCTTGGAGGGGGGGCCTATCGAGCAGTACTTC. Translation: CASSLEGGPIEQYF.

V gene TRBV7-3 combines with J gene TRBJ2-5, with D possibly TRBD1 on 5 matching bases. The germline CDR1 and CDR2 sequences are SGHTA and FQGTGA. This CDR3 has 13 residues. Trimming cost V 5 bases and J 5 bases, with 12 bases left between them. The CDR3 region has the DNA TGTGCCAGCAGCCCCCAGGGTTATGAGACCCAGTACTTC. Translated, it gives CASSPQGYETQYF.

The rearrangement links TRBV6-6 to TRBJ1-3; 9 bases match TRBD1. The CDR3 runs 15 residues. Per the germline V gene, CDR1 is MNHNY and CDR2 is SVGAGI (reference sequence). Trimming at V came to 3 bases and at J to 8 bases, leaving 8 bases not matched to a gene. The CDR3 sequence: CASSYLIGQGYTIYF. CDR3 bases: TGTGCCAGCAGTTATCTAATCGGACAGGGGTACACCATATATTTT.

The CDR3 bases are TGTGCCAGTAGTAGACAGTTCTACAATGAGCAGTTCTTC. Amino acids: CASSRQFYNEQFF. The chain has TRBV19 and TRBJ2-1; D is perhaps TRBD1 (5 bases). Trimming stripped 4 bases from V and 3 bases from J, with 7 bases between. Germline V gives CDR1 LNHDA, CDR2 SQIVND (reference sequence). The CDR3 is 13 amino acids.

This chain uses TRBV10-3 with TRBJ2-7; TRBD2 agrees at 9 bases. This CDR3 is 13 amino acids long. CDR1 is ENHRY and CDR2 is SYGVKD in the germline V gene. Trimming at V came to 10 bases and at J to 4 bases, leaving 8 bases not matched to a gene. CDR3 protein: CATHKTSGYEQYF. DNA of the CDR3: TGTGCCACACACAAGACTAGCGGATACGAGCAGTACTTC.

The rearrangement uses TRBV19 and TRBJ2-2; D not certain. Germline V gene data show CDR1 as LNHDA and CDR2 as SQIVND (reference sequence). V lost 1 base and J 1 base, leaving 4 bases between the germline ends. CDR3 length: 14 residues. CDR3 nucleotide sequence: TGTGCCAGTAGTATAGGCAGGAACACCGGGGAGCTGTTTTTT. Translating it yields CASSIGRNTGELFF.

This clone showed up just a few times. The V and J genes are TRBV16 and TRBJ1-3; the D gene is possibly TRBD1 (6 bases). The CDR3 runs 17 residues. The V gene lost 3 bases and the J gene lost 0 bases, with 15 bases spanning the gap. Germline V CDR1 and CDR2: KGHSY, FQNENV. The CDR3 loop reads CASSQTGQPYSGNTIYF. In DNA form, the CDR3 reads TGTGCCAGCAGCCAGACAGGACAGCCGTACTCTGGAAACACCATATATTTT.

This chain connects TRBV5-1 to TRBJ1-2; 10 bases map to TRBD1. The V and J ends lost 4 bases and 7 bases, in that order; junction bases with no gene match: 13. From germline, CDR1 is SGHRS and CDR2 YFSETQ. The CDR3 has 16 amino acids. The CDR3 here is CASSPDGTGVMGGYTF. CDR3 coding DNA: TGCGCCAGCAGCCCGGATGGGACAGGGGTTATGGGTGGCTACACCTTC.

The V gene is TRBV6-6, the J gene TRBJ1-4; 9 bases line up with TRBD1. The germline gives CDR1 MNHNY, CDR2 SVGAGI (reference sequence). The CDR3 loop spans 15 amino acids. The V gene end was trimmed by 6 bases and the J gene end by 8 bases; junction bases not matched to a gene: 10. Here the CDR3 DNA reads TGTGCCAGCAGAAACACAGGGGGCCTTCTAGAAAAACTGTTTTTT. It specifies CASRNTGGLLEKLFF.

V gene TRBV2 combines with J gene TRBJ1-2, with D maybe TRBD1 (5 bases). From germline, CDR1 is SNHLY and CDR2 FYNNEI. V was trimmed by 10 bases and J by 3 bases, leaving 21 bases between them. The CDR3 covers 15 residues. CDR3 loop: CATATNPDSHYGYTF. The CDR3 region has the DNA TGTGCCACAGCTACTAACCCCGACAGTCACTATGGCTACACCTTC.

The V and J genes are TRBV5-5 and TRBJ1-4; tentatively, D is TRBD1 (5 bases). CDR3 length equals 16 residues. Germline V gene lookup returns CDR1 SGHKS and CDR2 YYEKEE (reference sequence). The V gene lost 0 bases and the J gene lost 8 bases, with 17 bases spanning the gap. The CDR3 DNA is TGTGCCAGCAGCTTGGTCGTTGGGGCTCCAAGGGAAAAACTGTTTTTT. Amino acid sequence: CASSLVVGAPREKLFF.